Listed below are T cell receptor beta chains from one sample, sequenced in a study of CD4 T cells in lung cancer. The protocol was immunoSEQ multiplex PCR, while the TCRdb copy is restricted to in-frame clones and leaves out a portion. The data show some 9,600 clones, around three fifths seen once. Sequencing was done on a sample of normal lung tissue taken away from the tumor. Receptor source: a man aged 55 to 69 with non-small cell lung cancer. The CDR3 runs from the conserved cysteine through the conserved F or W. Each record gives: clone size, J gene, V gene, D gene, CDR3 protein, CDR3 DNA. The D gene is left open where the match is weak. Clone sizes are given selectively: once, few, many, or a class where the clone is expanded.

clone size: medium-sized; J gene: TRBJ1-1; V gene: TRBV19; D gene: .; CDR3 protein: CASSIGRGNTEAFF; CDR3 DNA: TGTGCCAGTAGTATAGGGAGAGGTAACACTGAAGCTTTCTTT
clone size: .; J gene: TRBJ1-2; V gene: TRBV12-5; D gene: TRBD1; CDR3 protein: CASGPSGQAPGYGYTF; CDR3 DNA: TGTGCTAGTGGTCCTTCCGGACAGGCCCCTGGCTATGGCTACACCTTC
clone size: .; J gene: TRBJ2-7; V gene: TRBV5-1; D gene: .; CDR3 protein: CASSRQPYEQYF; CDR3 DNA: TGCGCCAGCAGCCGACAGCCCTACGAGCAGTACTTC
clone size: few; J gene: TRBJ1-2; V gene: TRBV7-2; D gene: .; CDR3 protein: CASRGRTTHGYTF; CDR3 DNA: TGTGCCAGCAGGGGTAGGACTACCCATGGCTACACCTTC
clone size: .; J gene: TRBJ2-1; V gene: TRBV5-1; D gene: TRBD2; CDR3 protein: CASSLAGGLAAISSYNEQFF; CDR3 DNA: TGCGCCAGCAGCTTGGCCGGGGGACTAGCGGCCATCAGCTCCTACAATGAGCAGTTCTTC
clone size: few; J gene: TRBJ1-2; V gene: TRBV19; D gene: .; CDR3 protein: CASSISDEDGYTF; CDR3 DNA: TGTGCCAGTAGTATCTCCGACGAGGATGGCTACACCTTC
clone size: .; J gene: TRBJ2-3; V gene: TRBV4-2; D gene: TRBD2; CDR3 protein: CASSTRTSGRSDTQYF; CDR3 DNA: TGTGCCAGCAGCACCCGGACTAGCGGGAGATCGGATACGCAGTATTTT
clone size: .; J gene: TRBJ2-3; V gene: TRBV19; D gene: TRBD2; CDR3 protein: CASSSLGTSGRPDTQYF; CDR3 DNA: TGTGCCAGTAGTAGCCTTGGGACTAGCGGTAGACCAGATACGCAGTATTTT
clone size: .; J gene: TRBJ1-5; V gene: TRBV7-2; D gene: TRBD1; CDR3 protein: CASSWGTGGGQPQHF; CDR3 DNA: TGTGCCAGCAGCTGGGGGACAGGGGGCGGGCAGCCCCAGCATTTT
clone size: .; J gene: TRBJ2-1; V gene: TRBV7-2; D gene: TRBD2; CDR3 protein: CASSLGVIAGGPSEQFF; CDR3 DNA: TGTGCCAGCAGCTTAGGGGTTATAGCGGGAGGGCCTAGTGAGCAGTTCTTC
clone size: .; J gene: TRBJ2-2; V gene: TRBV11-3; D gene: .; CDR3 protein: CASSPGGRSTGELFF; CDR3 DNA: TGTGCCAGCAGCCCAGGGGGGAGGAGCACCGGGGAGCTGTTTTTT
clone size: large; J gene: TRBJ1-1; V gene: TRBV5-1; D gene: .; CDR3 protein: CASSKQPGGDTEAFF; CDR3 DNA: TGCGCCAGCAGCAAGCAACCCGGGGGTGACACTGAAGCTTTCTTT
clone size: .; J gene: TRBJ2-4; V gene: TRBV19; D gene: .; CDR3 protein: CASRDNGENIQYF; CDR3 DNA: TGTGCCAGCCGGGACAACGGGGAAAACATTCAGTACTTC
clone size: few; J gene: TRBJ2-1; V gene: TRBV12-5; D gene: TRBD1; CDR3 protein: CASGLEDRARIFF; CDR3 DNA: TGTGCTAGTGGTTTGGAGGACAGGGCCCGTATCTTCTTC
clone size: few; J gene: TRBJ2-1; V gene: TRBV6-1; D gene: .; CDR3 protein: CASPSAGRGNEQFF; CDR3 DNA: TGTGCCAGCCCCTCGGCCGGGAGAGGCAATGAGCAGTTCTTC
clone size: medium-sized; J gene: TRBJ2-5; V gene: TRBV6-1; D gene: TRBD2; CDR3 protein: CAVGSAGGQETQYF; CDR3 DNA: TGTGCCGTCGGTTCGGCGGGAGGCCAAGAGACCCAGTACTTC
clone size: .; J gene: TRBJ2-1; V gene: TRBV5-4; D gene: TRBD2; CDR3 protein: CASSSGLPSYNEQFF; CDR3 DNA: TGTGCCAGCAGCTCGGGACTACCTTCTTACAATGAGCAGTTCTTC
clone size: medium-sized; J gene: TRBJ1-3; V gene: TRBV13; D gene: .; CDR3 protein: CASSLSGLSSGNTIYF; CDR3 DNA: TGTGCCAGCAGCTTGTCCGGGTTAAGCTCTGGAAACACCATATATTTT
clone size: .; J gene: TRBJ2-7; V gene: TRBV4-2; D gene: .; CDR3 protein: CASSQEASYEQYF; CDR3 DNA: TGTGCCAGCAGCCAAGAGGCCAGCTACGAGCAGTACTTC
clone size: .; J gene: TRBJ2-5; V gene: TRBV5-5; D gene: TRBD1; CDR3 protein: CASSRQGETQYF; CDR3 DNA: TGTGCCAGCAGCAGACAGGGGGAGACCCAGTACTTC
clone size: .; J gene: TRBJ2-3; V gene: TRBV7-3; D gene: TRBD2; CDR3 protein: CASSPHRTSGRAADTQYF; CDR3 DNA: TGTGCCAGCAGCCCGCATCGGACTAGCGGGAGGGCCGCAGATACGCAGTATTTT
clone size: .; J gene: TRBJ1-5; V gene: TRBV21-1; D gene: .; CDR3 protein: CASSKGRGGRFIYSNQPQHF; CDR3 DNA: TGTGCCAGCAGCAAAGGTCGTGGAGGGCGTTTTATTTATAGCAATCAGCCCCAGCATTTT
clone size: .; J gene: TRBJ2-1; V gene: TRBV11-2; D gene: TRBD1; CDR3 protein: CASSHLGQGARNEQFF; CDR3 DNA: TGTGCCAGCAGCCACCTGGGACAGGGGGCGCGGAATGAGCAGTTCTTC
clone size: few; J gene: TRBJ2-1; V gene: TRBV12-5; D gene: TRBD2; CDR3 protein: CASGWGLAGTNEQFF; CDR3 DNA: TGTGCTAGTGGTTGGGGGCTAGCGGGTACAAATGAGCAGTTCTTC
clone size: .; J gene: TRBJ1-2; V gene: TRBV19; D gene: .; CDR3 protein: CASSFRGDYGYTF; CDR3 DNA: TGTGCCAGTAGTTTCAGGGGAGACTATGGCTACACCTTC
clone size: .; J gene: TRBJ2-3; V gene: TRBV7-8; D gene: TRBD2; CDR3 protein: CASSLTGGSTDTQYF; CDR3 DNA: TGTGCCAGCAGCTTAACGGGAGGCTCCACAGATACGCAGTATTTT